The entry below gives a single T cell receptor beta chain sequence along with its context. Here immunoSEQ multiplex PCR was the method, and the copy in TCRdb shows in-frame clones only, minus some. The repertoire consists of over 300,000 clones, with around 89% occurring once and the leading ten covering about 6.8%. The entry originates in a study of blood T cell repertoires in COVID-19. The TCR originated in a man aged 18 to 30 with active or convalescent COVID-19. The specimen was peripheral blood.

The CDR3 DNA follows: TGCAGTGCCCCGTTCAGCTACGAGCAGTACTTC. This translates into CSAPFSYEQYF. The V and J genes are TRBV20-1 and TRBJ2-7; D unclear. V shed 6 bases and J shed 3 bases, with 9 bases lying between them. This CDR3 spans 11 amino acids. The germline V gene encodes CDR1 DFQATT and CDR2 SNEGSKA (reference sequence).